The entry below describes one TCR beta chain. These data originate in a study of PD-1 and CTLA-4 blockade in melanoma. CDR1 is MGHDK and CDR2 is SYGVNS in the germline V gene. V lost 0 bases and J 7 bases, leaving 15 bases between the germline ends. This CDR3 is built from 15 residues. Method: immunoSEQ multiplex PCR; TCRdb's copy keeps in-frame clones and lacks some. The sample yields tens of thousands of clones, under 95% seen once. The specimen comprised CD8+ T cells from peripheral blood, sampled from a patient given anti-PD-1 treatment. This chain joins TRBV25-1 and TRBJ1-1; no clear D. This receptor was obtained from a human donor with melanoma. The CDR3 region is CASSEYRGQDGEAFF. Written as DNA, the CDR3 is TGTGCCAGCAGTGAATATAGAGGTCAGGACGGTGAAGCTTTCTTT.